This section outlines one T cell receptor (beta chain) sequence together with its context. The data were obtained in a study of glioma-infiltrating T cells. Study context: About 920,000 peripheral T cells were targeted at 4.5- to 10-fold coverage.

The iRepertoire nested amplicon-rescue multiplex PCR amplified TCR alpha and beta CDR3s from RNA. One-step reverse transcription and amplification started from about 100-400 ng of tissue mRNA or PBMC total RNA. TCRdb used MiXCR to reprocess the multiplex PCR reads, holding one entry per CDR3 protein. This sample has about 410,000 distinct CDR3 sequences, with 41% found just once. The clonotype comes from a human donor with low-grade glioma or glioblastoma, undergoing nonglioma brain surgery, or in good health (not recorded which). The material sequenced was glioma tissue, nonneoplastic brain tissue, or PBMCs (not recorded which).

The CDR3 region is CASTEFEGTEAFF. The CDR3 bases are TGTGCCAGCACCGAGTTTGAGGGGACTGAAGCTTTCTTT. The V and J genes are TRBV3-1 and TRBJ1-1; weak D call: TRBD1 (5 bases). V lost 7 bases to trimming and J lost 5 bases, with 14 bases between them. The germline gives CDR1 LGHDT, CDR2 YNNKEL (reference sequence). This CDR3 is built from 13 residues. Full variable domain (rest looked up from reference TRBV3-1 and TRBJ1-1): DTAVSQTPKYLVTQMGNDKSIKCEQNLGHDTMYWYKQDSKKFLKIMFSYNNKELIINETVPNRFSPKSPDKAHLNLHINSLELGDSAVYFCASTEFEGTEAFFGQGTRLTVV.